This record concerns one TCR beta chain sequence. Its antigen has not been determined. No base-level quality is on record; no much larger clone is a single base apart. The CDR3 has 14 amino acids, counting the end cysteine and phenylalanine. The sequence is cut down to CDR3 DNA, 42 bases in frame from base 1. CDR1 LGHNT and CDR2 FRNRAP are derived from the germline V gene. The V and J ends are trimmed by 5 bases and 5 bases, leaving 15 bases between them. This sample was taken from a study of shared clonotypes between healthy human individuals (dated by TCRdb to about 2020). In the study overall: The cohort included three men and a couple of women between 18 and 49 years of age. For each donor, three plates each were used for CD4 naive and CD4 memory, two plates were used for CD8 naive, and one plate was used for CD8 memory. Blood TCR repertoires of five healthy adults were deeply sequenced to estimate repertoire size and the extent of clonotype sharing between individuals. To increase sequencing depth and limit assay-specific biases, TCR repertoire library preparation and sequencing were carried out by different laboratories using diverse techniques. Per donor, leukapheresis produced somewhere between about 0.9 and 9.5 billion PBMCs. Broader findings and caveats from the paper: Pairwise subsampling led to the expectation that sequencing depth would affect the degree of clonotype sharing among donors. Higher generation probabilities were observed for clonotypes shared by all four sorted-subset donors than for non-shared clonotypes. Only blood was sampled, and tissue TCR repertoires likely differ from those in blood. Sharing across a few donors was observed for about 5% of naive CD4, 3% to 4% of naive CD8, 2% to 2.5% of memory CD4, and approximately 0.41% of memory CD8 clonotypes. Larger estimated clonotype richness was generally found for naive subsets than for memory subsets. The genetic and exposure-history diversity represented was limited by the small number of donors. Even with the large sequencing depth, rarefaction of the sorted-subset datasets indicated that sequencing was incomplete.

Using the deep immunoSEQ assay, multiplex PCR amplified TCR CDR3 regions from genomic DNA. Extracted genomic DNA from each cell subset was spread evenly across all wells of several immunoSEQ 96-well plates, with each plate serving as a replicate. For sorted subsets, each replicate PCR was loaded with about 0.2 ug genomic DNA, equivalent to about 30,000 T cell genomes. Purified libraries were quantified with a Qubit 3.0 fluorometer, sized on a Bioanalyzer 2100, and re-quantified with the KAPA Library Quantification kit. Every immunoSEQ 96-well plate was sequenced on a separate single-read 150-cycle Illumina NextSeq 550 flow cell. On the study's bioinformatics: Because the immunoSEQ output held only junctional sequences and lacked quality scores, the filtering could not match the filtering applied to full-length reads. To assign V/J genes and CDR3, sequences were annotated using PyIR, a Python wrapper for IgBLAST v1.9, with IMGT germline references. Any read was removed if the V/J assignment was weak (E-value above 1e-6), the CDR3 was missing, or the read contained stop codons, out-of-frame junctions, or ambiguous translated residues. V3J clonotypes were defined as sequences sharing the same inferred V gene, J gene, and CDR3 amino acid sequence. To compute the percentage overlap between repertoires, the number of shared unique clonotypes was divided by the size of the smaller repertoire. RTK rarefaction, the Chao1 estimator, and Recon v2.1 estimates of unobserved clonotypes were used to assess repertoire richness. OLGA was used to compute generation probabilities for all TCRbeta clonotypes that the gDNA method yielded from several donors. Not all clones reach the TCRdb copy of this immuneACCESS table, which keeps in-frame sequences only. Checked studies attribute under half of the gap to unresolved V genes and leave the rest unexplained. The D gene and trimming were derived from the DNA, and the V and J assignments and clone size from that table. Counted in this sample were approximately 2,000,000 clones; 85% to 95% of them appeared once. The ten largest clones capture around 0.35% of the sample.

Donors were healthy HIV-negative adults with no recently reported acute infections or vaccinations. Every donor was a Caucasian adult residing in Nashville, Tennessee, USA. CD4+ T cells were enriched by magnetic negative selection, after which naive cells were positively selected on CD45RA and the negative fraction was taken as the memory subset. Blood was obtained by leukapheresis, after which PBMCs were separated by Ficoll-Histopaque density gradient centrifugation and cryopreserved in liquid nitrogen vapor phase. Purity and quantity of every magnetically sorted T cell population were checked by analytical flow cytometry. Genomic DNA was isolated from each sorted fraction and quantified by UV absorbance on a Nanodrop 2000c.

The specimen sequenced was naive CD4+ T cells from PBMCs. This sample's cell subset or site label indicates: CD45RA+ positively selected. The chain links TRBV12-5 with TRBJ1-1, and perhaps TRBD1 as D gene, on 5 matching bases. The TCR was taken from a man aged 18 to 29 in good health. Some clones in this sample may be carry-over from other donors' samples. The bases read TGTGCTAGTGGTAAGGGGACCCGGGGAACTGAAGCTTTCTTT. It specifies CASGKGTRGTEAFF. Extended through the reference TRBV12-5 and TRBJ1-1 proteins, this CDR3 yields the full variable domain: DARVTQTPRHKVTEMGQEVTMRCQPILGHNTVFWYRQTMMQGLELLAYFRNRAPLDDSGMPKDRFSAEMPDATLATLKIQPSEPRDSAVYFCASGKGTRGTEAFFGQGTRLTVV.